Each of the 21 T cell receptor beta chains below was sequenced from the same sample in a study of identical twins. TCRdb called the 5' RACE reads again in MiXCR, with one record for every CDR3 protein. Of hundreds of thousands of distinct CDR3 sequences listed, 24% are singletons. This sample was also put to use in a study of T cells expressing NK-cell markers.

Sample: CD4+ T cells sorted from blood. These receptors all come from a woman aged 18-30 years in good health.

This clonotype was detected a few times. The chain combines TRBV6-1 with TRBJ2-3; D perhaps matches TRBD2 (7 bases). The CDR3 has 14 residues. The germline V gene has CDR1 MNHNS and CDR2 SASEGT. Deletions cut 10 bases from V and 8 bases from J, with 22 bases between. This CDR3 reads CATRDWRGRPTQYF. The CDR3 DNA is TGTGCCACCCGCGATTGGCGGGGGCGACCTACGCAGTATTTT.

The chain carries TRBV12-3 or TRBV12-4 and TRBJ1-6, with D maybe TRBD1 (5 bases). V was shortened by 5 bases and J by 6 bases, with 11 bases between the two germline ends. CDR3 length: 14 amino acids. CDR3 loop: CASSPDSFNSPLHF. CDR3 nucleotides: TGTGCCAGCAGTCCCGACAGTTTTAATTCACCCCTCCACTTT.

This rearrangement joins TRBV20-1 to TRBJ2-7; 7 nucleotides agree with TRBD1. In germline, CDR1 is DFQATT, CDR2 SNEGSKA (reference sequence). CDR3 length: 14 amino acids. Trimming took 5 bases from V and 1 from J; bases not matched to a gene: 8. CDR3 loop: CSASTGSGSYEQYF. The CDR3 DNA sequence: TGCAGTGCTTCGACAGGGTCAGGGTCCTACGAGCAGTACTTC.

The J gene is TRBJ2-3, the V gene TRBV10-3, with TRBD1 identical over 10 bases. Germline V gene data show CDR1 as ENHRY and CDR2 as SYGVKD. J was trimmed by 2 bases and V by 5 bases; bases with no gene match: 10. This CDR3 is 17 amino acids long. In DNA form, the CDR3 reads TGTGCCATCAGTCTCCTTCCCGGGACAGGGGACACAGATACGCAGTATTTT. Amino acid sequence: CAISLLPGTGDTDTQYF.

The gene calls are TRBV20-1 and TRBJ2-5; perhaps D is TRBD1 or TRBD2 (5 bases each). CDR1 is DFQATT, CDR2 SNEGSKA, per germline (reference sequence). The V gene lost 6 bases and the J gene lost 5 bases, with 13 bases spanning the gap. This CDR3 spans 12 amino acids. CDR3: CSAQGREETQYF. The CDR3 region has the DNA TGCAGTGCCCAGGGCAGGGAGGAGACCCAGTACTTC.

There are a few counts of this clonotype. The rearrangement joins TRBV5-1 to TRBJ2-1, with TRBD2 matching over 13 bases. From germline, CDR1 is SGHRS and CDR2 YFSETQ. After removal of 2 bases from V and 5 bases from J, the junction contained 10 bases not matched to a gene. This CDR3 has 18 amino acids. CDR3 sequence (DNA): TGCGCCAGCAGCTTAGGGGGACTAGCGGGATGGGGCCACAATGAGCAGTTCTTC. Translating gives CASSLGGLAGWGHNEQFF.

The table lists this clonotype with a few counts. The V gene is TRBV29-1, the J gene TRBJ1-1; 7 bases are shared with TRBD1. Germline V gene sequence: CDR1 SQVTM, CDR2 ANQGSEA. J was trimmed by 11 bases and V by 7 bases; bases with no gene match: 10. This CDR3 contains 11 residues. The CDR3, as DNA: TGCAGCGCTGTGGGGACAGCCTCCGCTTTCTTT. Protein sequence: CSAVGTASAFF.

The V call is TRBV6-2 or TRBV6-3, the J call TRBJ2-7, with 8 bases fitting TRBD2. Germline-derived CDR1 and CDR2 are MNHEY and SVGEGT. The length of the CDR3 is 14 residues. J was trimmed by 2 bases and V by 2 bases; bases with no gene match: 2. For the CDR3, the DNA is TGTGCCAGCAGTTACAGGCGGGAGGCCTACGAGCAGTACTTC. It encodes CASSYRREAYEQYF.

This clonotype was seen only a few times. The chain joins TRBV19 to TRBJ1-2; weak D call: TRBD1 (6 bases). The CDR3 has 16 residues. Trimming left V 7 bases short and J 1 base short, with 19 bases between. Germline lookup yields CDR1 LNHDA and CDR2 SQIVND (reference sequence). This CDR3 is CASMSLNREDNYGYTF. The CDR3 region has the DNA TGTGCCAGTATGTCCCTGAACAGGGAGGATAACTATGGCTACACCTTC.

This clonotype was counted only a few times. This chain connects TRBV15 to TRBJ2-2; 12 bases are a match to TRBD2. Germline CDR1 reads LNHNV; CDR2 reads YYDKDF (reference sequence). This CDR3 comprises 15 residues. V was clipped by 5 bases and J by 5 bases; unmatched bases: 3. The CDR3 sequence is CATSSGLAGTGELFF. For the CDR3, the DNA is TGTGCCACCAGCTCAGGACTAGCGGGGACCGGGGAGCTGTTTTTT.

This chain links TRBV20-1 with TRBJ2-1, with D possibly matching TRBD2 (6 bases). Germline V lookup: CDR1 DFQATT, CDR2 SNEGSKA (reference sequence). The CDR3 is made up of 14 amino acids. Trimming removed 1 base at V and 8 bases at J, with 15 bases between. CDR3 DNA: TGCAGTGCTAGAGTTGCGGGGACGGGGGATGAGCAGTTCTTC. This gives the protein CSARVAGTGDEQFF.

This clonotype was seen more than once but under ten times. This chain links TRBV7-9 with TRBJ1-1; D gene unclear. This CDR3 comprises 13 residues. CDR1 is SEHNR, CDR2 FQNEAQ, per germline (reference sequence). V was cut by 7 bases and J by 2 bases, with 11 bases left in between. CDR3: CASTQRANTEAFF. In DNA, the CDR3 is TGTGCCAGCACCCAACGGGCAAACACTGAAGCTTTCTTT.

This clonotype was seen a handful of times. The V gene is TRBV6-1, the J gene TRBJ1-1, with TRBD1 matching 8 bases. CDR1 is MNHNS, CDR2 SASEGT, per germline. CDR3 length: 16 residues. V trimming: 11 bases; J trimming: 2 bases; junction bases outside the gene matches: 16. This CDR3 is CAVNWGSGGSNTEAFF. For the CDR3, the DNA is TGTGCCGTCAATTGGGGCTCAGGGGGCAGTAACACTGAAGCTTTCTTT.

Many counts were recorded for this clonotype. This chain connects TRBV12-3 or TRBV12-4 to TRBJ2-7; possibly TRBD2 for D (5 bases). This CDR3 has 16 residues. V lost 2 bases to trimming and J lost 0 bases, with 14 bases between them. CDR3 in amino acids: CASSLTRRGPSYEQYF. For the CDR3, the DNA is TGTGCCAGCAGTTTAACCAGGCGAGGGCCCTCCTACGAGCAGTACTTC.

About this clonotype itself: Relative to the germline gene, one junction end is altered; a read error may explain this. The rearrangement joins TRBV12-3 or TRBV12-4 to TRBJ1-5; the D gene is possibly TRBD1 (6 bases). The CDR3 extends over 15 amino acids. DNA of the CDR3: TGTACCAGCAGTCCTACAGGGCTGGGCAATCAGCCCCAGCATTTT. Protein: CTSSPTGLGNQPQHF.

The CDR3: CSGLELNTDTQYF. DNA of the CDR3: TGCAGTGGTTTAGAATTGAACACAGATACGCAGTATTTT. The chain carries TRBV20-1 and TRBJ2-3; D is unclear. V was clipped by 7 bases and J by 2 bases, with 13 bases between them. This CDR3 has 13 amino acids. The germline V gene encodes CDR1 DFQATT and CDR2 SNEGSKA (reference sequence).

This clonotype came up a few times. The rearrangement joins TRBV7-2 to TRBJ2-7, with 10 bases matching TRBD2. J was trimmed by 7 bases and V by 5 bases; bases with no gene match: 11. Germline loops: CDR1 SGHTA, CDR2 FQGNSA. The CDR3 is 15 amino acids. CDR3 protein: CASSLPGLAIGEQYF. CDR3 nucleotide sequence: TGTGCCAGCAGCCTCCCGGGACTAGCGATTGGGGAGCAGTACTTC.

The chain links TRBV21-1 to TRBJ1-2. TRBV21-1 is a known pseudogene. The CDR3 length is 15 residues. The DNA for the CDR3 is TGTGCCAGCAGCAAAGCGGGAGGGAGGGAAGTCGACTACACCTTC. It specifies CASSKAGGREVDYTF.

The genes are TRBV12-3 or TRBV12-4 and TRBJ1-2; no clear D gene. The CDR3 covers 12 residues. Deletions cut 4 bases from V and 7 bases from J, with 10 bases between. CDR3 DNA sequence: TGTGCCAGCAGTTCCCTACGGGGTGGCTACACCTTC. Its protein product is CASSSLRGGYTF.

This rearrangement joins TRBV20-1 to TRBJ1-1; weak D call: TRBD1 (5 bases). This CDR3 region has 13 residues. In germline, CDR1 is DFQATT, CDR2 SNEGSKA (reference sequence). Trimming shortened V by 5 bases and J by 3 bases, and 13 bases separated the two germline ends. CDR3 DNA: TGCAGTGCTCCGGACACCCCAGACACTGAAGCTTTCTTT. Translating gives CSAPDTPDTEAFF.

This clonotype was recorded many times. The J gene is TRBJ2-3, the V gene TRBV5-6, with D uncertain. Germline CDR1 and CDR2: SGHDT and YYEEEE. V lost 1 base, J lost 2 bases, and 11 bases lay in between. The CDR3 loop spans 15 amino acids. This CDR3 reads CASSLRRHSTDTQYF. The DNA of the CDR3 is TGTGCCAGCAGCTTGCGCCGACACTCCACAGATACGCAGTATTTT.